These 5 T cell receptor beta chains share one sample of origin, sequenced in a study of PD-1 blockade in classical Hodgkin lymphoma. Profiling relied on immunoSEQ multiplex PCR, and the TCRdb table lists in-frame clones only, not all of them. The top ten hold more than 6.5% of the sample, which has about 37,000 clones, 70% to 90% seen once. Brentuximab vedotin exposure varied among the patients, all of whom had relapsed after autologous stem cell transplantation. This sample comprised peripheral blood mononuclear cells (PBMCs), obtained before the second cycle of nivolumab. Source of these receptors: a human donor with classical Hodgkin lymphoma.

V usage is TRBV5-6 and J usage is TRBJ1-2; unclear D gene. Germline V gene lookup returns CDR1 SGHDT and CDR2 YYEEEE. V lost 0 bases and J 6 bases, leaving 6 bases between the germline ends. This CDR3 has 12 amino acids. As DNA, the CDR3 is TGTGCCAGCAGCTTGGTAACAGATGGCTACACCTTC. It codes for CASSLVTDGYTF.

The chain combines TRBV15 with TRBJ1-4; 8 nucleotides agree with TRBD1. Germline V gene data show CDR1 as LNHNV and CDR2 as YYDKDF (reference sequence). Trimming cost V 3 bases and J 5 bases; bases outside gene matches: 2. This CDR3 is built from 14 residues. The chain's CDR3 is CATSRTGANEKLFF. The CDR3 DNA sequence: TGTGCCACCAGCAGGACAGGGGCAAATGAAAAACTGTTTTTT.

This chain links TRBV11-3 with TRBJ2-1; 10 positions agree with TRBD2. Germline CDR1 SGHNT, CDR2 YENEEA. This CDR3 spans 15 amino acids. V lost 4 bases and J lost 4; bases outside the gene matches: 4. As DNA, the CDR3 is TGTGCCAGCAGCTATGGACTAGCGGTTTACAATGAGCAGTTCTTC. As protein: CASSYGLAVYNEQFF.

This rearrangement joins TRBV12-5 to TRBJ1-2; 10 bases are a match to TRBD1. Germline values: CDR1 LGHNT, CDR2 FRNRAP. Trimming cost V 1 base and J 3 bases; bases outside gene matches: 5. The CDR3 length is 16 residues. The chain's CDR3 is CASGLGKGTGDYGYTF. The CDR3 coding sequence is TGTGCTAGTGGTTTGGGGAAAGGGACAGGGGACTATGGCTACACCTTC.

This chain uses TRBV21-1 with TRBJ2-2; TRBD2 is the table's D call and was not checked against the DNA. TRBV21-1 has pseudogene status. This CDR3 has 14 residues. Here the CDR3 DNA reads TGTGCCAGCAGCAAAGGAGAAGACACCGGGGAGCTGTTTTTT. This sequence encodes CASSKGEDTGELFF.